Listed below are T cell receptor beta chains from one sample, sequenced in a study of type 1 regulatory T cells. For these TCRs, the target antigens are not known. TCRdb re-called the reads through MiXCR, storing one row per CDR3 protein. The sample has about 68,000 distinct CDR3 sequences; roughly three fifths are singletons. Sequencing used cultured T cells, either the whole culture or a sorted T cell fraction (not recorded which). All receptors come from a human donor in good health. Both conserved end residues are part of each CDR3. The order of the fields is V gene, CDR3 length, J gene, clone size, D gene, CDR3 protein, CDR3 DNA. A D gene is named only where the DNA matches it firmly. Only some rows state a clone size, as once, few, many or a class for expanded clones.

V: TRBV7-6
length: 14
J: TRBJ2-1
size: .
D: TRBD1
CDR3: CASSLEGQYNEQFF
DNA: TGTGCCAGCAGCTTAGAGGGACAGTACAATGAGCAGTTCTTC

V: TRBV6-2/TRBV6-3
length: 13
J: TRBJ1-5
size: few
D: .
CDR3: CASSYLGLQPQHF
DNA: TGTGCCAGCAGTTACTTAGGCCTTCAGCCCCAGCATTTT

V: TRBV11-1
length: 15
J: TRBJ2-7
size: .
D: .
CDR3: CASSTGPSYSYELYF
DNA: TGTGCCAGCAGCACGGGACCGAGCTACTCCTACGAGCTGTACTTC

V: TRBV10-3
length: 16
J: TRBJ2-1
size: .
D: .
CDR3: CAINNRALGDNNEQFF
DNA: TGTGCCATCAATAACCGGGCCTTGGGTGACAACAATGAGCAGTTCTTC

V: TRBV7-8
length: 20
J: TRBJ2-2
size: .
D: .
CDR3: CASSLGAPGGLRRGTGELFF
DNA: TGTGCCAGCAGCTTAGGGGCGCCGGGCGGACTTCGAAGAGGCACCGGGGAGCTGTTTTTT

V: TRBV7-2
length: 14
J: TRBJ1-1
size: .
D: .
CDR3: CASSLKTANTEAFF
DNA: TGTGCCAGCAGCTTAAAGACAGCGAACACTGAAGCTTTCTTT

V: TRBV24-1
length: 15
J: TRBJ1-5
size: once
D: TRBD1
CDR3: CATSDTGTGYGPQHF
DNA: TGTGCCACCAGTGACACCGGGACAGGCTATGGGCCCCAGCATTTT

V: TRBV6-5
length: 19
J: TRBJ1-3
size: .
D: TRBD1
CDR3: CASSYLWDRGDSTGNTIYF
DNA: TGTGCCAGCAGTTACCTTTGGGACAGGGGAGACTCCACTGGAAACACCATATATTTT

V: TRBV19
length: 15
J: TRBJ2-3
size: .
D: .
CDR3: CASSRGQGGTDTQYF
DNA: TGTGCCAGTAGTCGTGGACAGGGAGGGACAGATACGCAGTATTTT

V: TRBV15
length: 18
J: TRBJ2-1
size: .
D: TRBD2
CDR3: CATSRDWGLRLAGVEQFF
DNA: TGTGCCACCAGCAGAGATTGGGGTTTAAGACTAGCGGGAGTAGAGCAGTTCTTC

V: TRBV6-5
length: 15
J: TRBJ2-7
size: .
D: TRBD2
CDR3: CASSPRRGGYYEQYF
DNA: TGTGCCAGCAGTCCCCGGCGGGGAGGGTACTACGAGCAGTACTTC

V: TRBV5-6
length: 14
J: TRBJ1-2
size: once
D: TRBD1
CDR3: CASSLGQGPYGYTF
DNA: TGTGCCAGCAGCTTGGGACAGGGACCCTATGGCTACACCTTC

V: TRBV3-1
length: 14
J: TRBJ1-1
size: few
D: .
CDR3: CASSQHSMNTEAFF
DNA: TGTGCCAGCAGCCAACACAGCATGAACACTGAAGCTTTCTTT

V: TRBV4-1
length: 12
J: TRBJ2-1
size: few
D: .
CDR3: CASSQAPDEQFF
DNA: TGCGCCAGCAGCCAAGCTCCAGATGAGCAGTTCTTC

V: TRBV5-6
length: 16
J: TRBJ2-2
size: .
D: TRBD1
CDR3: CASSLSDRGLSGELFF
DNA: TGTGCCAGCAGCTTGTCGGACAGGGGTCTTAGCGGGGAGCTGTTTTTT

V: TRBV7-2
length: 15
J: TRBJ2-1
size: .
D: TRBD2
CDR3: CASSPTSGNYNEQFF
DNA: TGTGCCAGCAGCCCCACTAGCGGGAACTACAATGAGCAGTTCTTC

V: TRBV20-1
length: 11
J: TRBJ1-2
size: .
D: TRBD1
CDR3: CSALTGQGYTF
DNA: TGCAGTGCCCTGACAGGGCAAGGCTACACCTTC

V: TRBV12-3/TRBV12-4
length: 10
J: TRBJ1-3
size: .
D: .
CDR3: CASSLNTIYF
DNA: TGTGCCAGCAGTTTAAACACCATATATTTT

V: TRBV9
length: 16
J: TRBJ2-5
size: .
D: TRBD2
CDR3: CASSVGLAGVEETQYF
DNA: TGTGCCAGCAGCGTAGGGCTAGCGGGAGTGGAAGAGACCCAGTACTTC

V: TRBV5-1
length: 12
J: TRBJ2-2
size: .
D: .
CDR3: CASSFDTGELFF
DNA: TGCGCCAGCAGCTTTGACACCGGGGAGCTGTTTTTT

V: TRBV6-5
length: 15
J: TRBJ2-1
size: .
D: TRBD2
CDR3: CASSSPGLARDEQFF
DNA: TGTGCCAGCAGTTCTCCGGGACTAGCGCGGGATGAGCAGTTCTTC

V: TRBV10-3
length: 15
J: TRBJ2-7
size: .
D: TRBD2
CDR3: CAIKSREGPPYEQYF
DNA: TGTGCCATCAAATCGCGGGAGGGCCCTCCCTACGAGCAGTACTTC

V: TRBV5-1
length: 17
J: TRBJ1-1
size: .
D: TRBD1
CDR3: CASSAVPGQGSNTEAFF
DNA: TGCGCCAGCAGCGCCGTCCCGGGACAGGGGTCGAACACTGAAGCTTTCTTT

V: TRBV2
length: 17
J: TRBJ2-6
size: .
D: .
CDR3: CASSVGRGASGANVLTF
DNA: TGTGCCAGCAGTGTAGGACGCGGAGCCTCTGGGGCCAACGTCCTGACTTTC

V: TRBV12-3/TRBV12-4
length: 15
J: TRBJ1-1
size: .
D: .
CDR3: CASSPLGALGTEAFF
DNA: TGTGCCAGCAGTCCTCTAGGGGCCCTGGGCACTGAAGCTTTCTTT

V: TRBV6-6
length: 15
J: TRBJ1-4
size: .
D: .
CDR3: CASIQSGGANEKLFF
DNA: TGTGCCAGCATTCAGTCGGGGGGGGCAAATGAAAAACTGTTTTTT

V: TRBV7-2
length: 14
J: TRBJ1-6
size: .
D: .
CDR3: CASTLTGMGSPLHF
DNA: TGTGCCAGCACCTTGACGGGGATGGGTTCACCCCTCCACTTT

V: TRBV4-1
length: 16
J: TRBJ2-2
size: .
D: TRBD2
CDR3: CASSQVSGTNTGELFF
DNA: TGCGCCAGCAGCCAAGTTAGCGGGACGAACACCGGGGAGCTGTTTTTT

V: TRBV18
length: 15
J: TRBJ2-5
size: .
D: TRBD1
CDR3: CASSPRTGGEETQYF
DNA: TGTGCCAGCTCACCTAGGACAGGGGGTGAGGAGACCCAGTACTTC

V: TRBV7-9
length: 16
J: TRBJ2-1
size: .
D: .
CDR3: CASSSPRRAGRDEQFF
DNA: TGTGCCAGCAGCTCCCCCCGGCGGGCAGGACGTGATGAGCAGTTCTTC

V: TRBV5-1
length: 15
J: TRBJ1-1
size: .
D: .
CDR3: CASSLGDERGGEAFF
DNA: TGCGCCAGCAGCTTGGGTGACGAAAGGGGTGGTGAAGCTTTCTTT

V: TRBV7-9
length: 14
J: TRBJ2-7
size: few
D: .
CDR3: CASSDARVGTEQYF
DNA: TGTGCCAGCAGTGACGCCAGGGTGGGGACCGAGCAGTACTTC

V: TRBV7-8
length: 16
J: TRBJ2-5
size: few
D: .
CDR3: CASSLSKGRGAETQYF
DNA: TGTGCCAGCAGCTTATCCAAGGGGAGGGGGGCGGAGACCCAGTACTTC

V: TRBV20-1
length: 14
J: TRBJ2-3
size: .
D: TRBD1
CDR3: CSAREDRVADTQYF
DNA: TGCAGTGCTAGAGAGGACAGGGTGGCAGATACGCAGTATTTT